Below are 27 T cell receptor beta chains sequenced from a single sample in a study of human T cells and chemical hapten exposure. Time point meaning: pre-sensitization, week 0. As for treatment: therapeutic diphenylcyclopropenone sensitization with weekly scalp DPC. Unfractionated whole blood yielded the extracted total RNA. Using its own MiXCR run on the RACE reads, TCRdb lists one record per CDR3 protein. The sample has tens of thousands of distinct CDR3 sequences, around 10% seen once. The sample consisted of whole blood, taken in connection with sensitization to the hapten diphenylcyclopropenone (DPC). Every receptor here comes from a woman aged 40-49 years with alopecia areata. Some clones in this sample may be carry-over from other donors' samples.

The chain combines TRBV28 with TRBJ1-2; 7 nucleotides match TRBD1. The V and J ends lost 6 bases and 4 bases, in that order; junction bases with no gene match: 8. Germline V gene lookup returns CDR1 MDHEN and CDR2 SYDVKM. This CDR3 comprises 14 residues. As DNA, the CDR3 is TGTGCCAGCAGGGACCGGGACAGAGGCTATGGCTACACCTTC. Protein: CASRDRDRGYGYTF.

This clonotype was seen repeatedly, ten times or more. The chain is built from TRBV20-1 and TRBJ1-5; D possibly corresponds to TRBD1 (5 bases). CDR3 size: 14 residues. The V end was cut by 6 bases, the J end by 6 bases, with 18 bases between. Germline-derived CDR1 and CDR2 are DFQATT and SNEGSKA (reference sequence). The CDR3 is CSASQGPESQPQHF. CDR3 nucleotides: TGCAGTGCCTCCCAGGGCCCAGAAAGTCAGCCCCAGCATTTT.

This clonotype was counted at least ten times. The J gene is TRBJ2-7, the V gene TRBV7-2; D is undetermined. The V end was cut by 2 bases, the J end by 1 base, with 9 bases between. Germline V gene data show CDR1 as SGHTA and CDR2 as FQGNSA. The CDR3 spans 14 residues. Here the CDR3 reads CASSLYPGSYEQYF. CDR3 in DNA: TGTGCCAGCAGCTTATATCCTGGGTCCTACGAGCAGTACTTC.

J is TRBJ1-1 and V is TRBV3-1; D possibly corresponds to TRBD1 (6 bases). Looked up from germline, CDR1 is LGHDT and CDR2 is YNNKEL (reference sequence). This CDR3 spans 14 amino acids. The ends were cut back, 6 bases at V and 1 base at J, with 12 bases in the middle. This CDR3 is CASSSTGRNTEAFF. The CDR3 bases are TGTGCCAGCAGTTCGACAGGACGGAACACTGAAGCTTTCTTT.

This clonotype was observed at least ten times. The chain employs TRBV4-3 and TRBJ2-2, with D possibly being TRBD1 (5 bases). This CDR3 has 15 residues. V was shortened by 0 bases and J by 4 bases, with 9 bases between the two germline ends. Germline loops: CDR1 LGHNA, CDR2 YSLEER. Here the CDR3 reads CASSQEGVLTGELFF. CDR3 nucleotides: TGCGCCAGCAGCCAAGAAGGGGTCCTCACCGGGGAGCTGTTTTTT.

This clonotype was seen repeatedly, ten times or more. The chain uses TRBV3-1 and TRBJ2-7; D possibly corresponds to TRBD2 (5 bases). The CDR3 consists of 14 residues. Per the germline V gene, CDR1 is LGHDT and CDR2 is YNNKEL (reference sequence). Trimming shortened V by 4 bases and J by 7 bases, and 17 bases separated the two germline ends. The CDR3 loop reads CASSLARTLLEQYF. The CDR3 region has the DNA TGTGCCAGCAGCCTGGCCCGGACTCTACTTGAGCAGTACTTC.

To note about this clonotype: Being one base from a much bigger clone, this may be a read error. The DNA of the CDR3 is TGTGCCAGCAGCTCTAGAGGGTTCTACCACGAGCAGTACTTC. This codes for CASSSRGFYHEQYF. The chain joins TRBV7-9 to TRBJ2-7, with D possibly being TRBD2 (5 bases). Germline CDR1 is SEHNR and CDR2 is FQNEAQ (reference sequence). The CDR3 sequence is 14 residues long. The germline V and J ends were trimmed by 4 bases and 5 bases, with 15 bases remaining between them.

This chain uses TRBV11-3 with TRBJ2-3; D gene unclear. This CDR3 comprises 12 residues. V gave up 2 bases and J gave up 4 bases, with 4 bases separating them. Per germline, CDR1 SGHNT and CDR2 YENEEA. The CDR3 DNA reads as TGTGCCAGCAGCTTAATGCCAGATACGCAGTATTTT. Residues: CASSLMPDTQYF. Based on the CDR3 plus reference TRBV11-3 and TRBJ2-3, the full variable domain is EAGVVQSPRYKIIEKKQPVAFWCNPISGHNTLYWYLQNLGQGPELLIRYENEEAVDDSQLPKDRFSAERLKGVDSTLKIQPAELGDSAVYLCASSLMPDTQYFGPGTRLTVL.

This clonotype has just a few counts. This sequence joins TRBV7-9 and TRBJ2-3; D perhaps matches TRBD2 (5 bases). CDR1 SEHNR and CDR2 FQNEAQ come from the germline V gene (reference sequence). This CDR3 is built from 15 residues. V dropped 1 base and J dropped 4 bases, with 12 bases sitting between them. Here the CDR3 reads CASSLVGPLADTQYF. DNA for the CDR3: TGTGCCAGCAGCTTAGTTGGACCACTAGCAGATACGCAGTATTTT.

In this sample, this clonotype turned up many times. This chain joins TRBV19 and TRBJ1-2, with TRBD1 matching over 8 bases. V lost 7 bases, J lost 2 bases, and 9 bases stayed unmatched. The CDR3 length is 15 residues. Looked up from germline, CDR1 is LNHDA and CDR2 is SQIVND (reference sequence). CDR3 sequence reads: CASTPTYRGNYGYTF. DNA of the CDR3: TGTGCCAGTACCCCAACGTACAGGGGGAACTATGGCTACACCTTC.

This clonotype was seen many times. The rearrangement uses TRBV5-6 and TRBJ2-7, with 9 positions matching TRBD2. Looked up from germline, CDR1 is SGHDT and CDR2 is YYEEEE. The junction had 4 bases not matched to a gene; V was cut back by 2 bases and J by 10 bases. CDR3 length equals 12 residues. CDR3 nucleotides: TGTGCCAGCAGCTTCCGACTAGCGGTTCAGTACTTC. The encoded protein is CASSFRLAVQYF. Based on the CDR3 plus reference TRBV5-6 and TRBJ2-7, the full variable domain is DAGVTQSPTHLIKTRGQQVTLRCSPKSGHDTVSWYQQALGQGPQFIFQYYEEEERQRGNFPDRFSGHQFPNYSSELNVNALLLGDSALYLCASSFRLAVQYFGPGTRLTVT.

This clonotype was detected ten times or more. The rearrangement uses TRBV11-2 and TRBJ2-7; D not resolved. The V gene's germline CDR1 is SGHAT and CDR2 FQNNGV. CDR3 length equals 14 residues. V gave up 5 bases and J gave up 3 bases, with 14 bases separating them. This chain's CDR3 is CASSKAGPRYEQYF. The CDR3 nucleotides are TGTGCCAGCAGCAAAGCCGGACCTCGCTACGAGCAGTACTTC.

This clonotype was recorded at least ten times. V gene TRBV11-2 combines with J gene TRBJ2-1, with 8 nucleotides matching TRBD2. There are 17 residues in the CDR3. Trimming took 0 bases from V and 0 from J; bases not matched to a gene: 4. The V gene's germline CDR1 is SGHAT and CDR2 FQNNGV. CDR3 bases: TGTGCCAGCAGCTTAGATGTTAGCGGGGTCTCCTACAATGAGCAGTTCTTC. This sequence encodes CASSLDVSGVSYNEQFF.

This clonotype was observed many times. The V call is TRBV12-5, the J call TRBJ2-2; 12 positions agree with TRBD1. This CDR3 contains 15 residues. The trim removed 6 bases at V and 5 bases at J, leaving 4 bases unmatched. CDR1 and CDR2 (germline): LGHNT, FRNRAP. CDR3 amino acids: CASGPGQGATGELFF. CDR3 nucleotide sequence: TGTGCTAGTGGACCGGGACAGGGGGCGACCGGGGAGCTGTTTTTT. Together with reference TRBV12-5 and TRBJ2-2, the CDR3 gives the full variable domain: DARVTQTPRHKVTEMGQEVTMRCQPILGHNTVFWYRQTMMQGLELLAYFRNRAPLDDSGMPKDRFSAEMPDATLATLKIQPSEPRDSAVYFCASGPGQGATGELFFGEGSRLTVL.

The genes are TRBV7-9 and TRBJ2-1, with D perhaps being TRBD1 or TRBD2 (5 bases each). The germline gives CDR1 SEHNR, CDR2 FQNEAQ (reference sequence). Trimming took 5 bases from V and 9 from J, leaving 11 bases between them. The CDR3 has 12 residues. The CDR3 sequence is CASSPRDGEQFF. CDR3 in DNA: TGTGCCAGCAGCCCCAGGGACGGTGAGCAGTTCTTC.

The chain recombines TRBV29-1 with TRBJ2-3; D remains unclear. This CDR3 comprises 15 residues. Germline-derived CDR1 and CDR2 are SQVTM and ANQGSEA. V lost 4 bases, J lost 6 bases, and 20 bases lay in between. Here the CDR3 DNA reads TGCAGCGTTGGGGCGACCAGCACAGATACGGATACGCAGTATTTT. Its translation is CSVGATSTDTDTQYF.

This clonotype has ten or more counts. J is TRBJ2-7 and V is TRBV3-1; the D gene is possibly TRBD1 (6 bases). V was pared by 4 bases and J by 6 bases, with 13 bases between. The CDR3 has 13 amino acids. Germline V lookup: CDR1 LGHDT, CDR2 YNNKEL (reference sequence). CDR3 sequence: CASSPLTRGEQYF. As DNA, the CDR3 is TGTGCCAGCAGCCCGCTAACCAGGGGCGAGCAGTACTTC.

The chain is built from TRBV28 and TRBJ1-2, with D unresolved. The V and J ends lost 7 bases and 4 bases respectively, with 22 bases between them. Germline CDR1 reads MDHEN; CDR2 reads SYDVKM. The CDR3 sequence is 16 residues long. The DNA of the CDR3 is TGTGCCAGCACTCCCGGCGTGGAGAGTCGGAGCTATGGCTACACCTTC. Translating gives CASTPGVESRSYGYTF.

This clonotype showed up just a few times. The chain joins TRBV28 to TRBJ1-4; D unclear. Germline V CDR1 and CDR2: MDHEN, SYDVKM. This CDR3 spans 15 amino acids. Trimming pared 10 bases from V and 0 bases from J, leaving 15 bases between. The CDR3 DNA reads as TGTGCCACCTGCGGGCAGAGCGCAACTAATGAAAAACTGTTTTTT. Translated, it gives CATCGQSATNEKLFF.

The table lists this clonotype with many counts. The rearrangement uses TRBV30 and TRBJ2-1; D is perhaps TRBD2 (5 bases). The germline V gene encodes CDR1 GTSNPN and CDR2 SVGIG (reference sequence). Trimming cost V 3 bases and J 4 bases, with 16 bases left between them. The CDR3 consists of 15 residues. This CDR3 reads CAWRRKEDFYNEQFF. The DNA of the CDR3 is TGTGCCTGGAGAAGGAAAGAGGACTTTTACAATGAGCAGTTCTTC.

The chain combines TRBV28 with TRBJ1-5; D is perhaps TRBD1 (6 bases). V shed 4 bases and J shed 1 base, with 11 bases lying between them. Germline CDR1 MDHEN, CDR2 SYDVKM. The CDR3 covers 15 residues. The CDR3 nucleotides read TGTGCCAGCAGTTCGCAGGGGCGAAGCAATCAGCCCCAGCATTTT. Translating gives CASSSQGRSNQPQHF.

This clonotype was observed once. This sequence may be a read error, since a much larger clone differs from it by one base. The chain uses TRBV4-1 and TRBJ2-1; 10 nucleotides align to TRBD2. The germline V gene encodes CDR1 MGHRA and CDR2 YSYEKL. The CDR3 has 16 residues. V lost 3 bases, J lost 4 bases, and 6 bases stayed unmatched. CDR3 coding DNA: TGCGCCAGCAGCCATGATCCTAGCGGGAGTTACAATGAGCAGTTCTTC. Its translation is CASSHDPSGSYNEQFF.

This clonotype has at least ten counts. The chain is built from TRBV29-1 and TRBJ2-1; a weak D match, TRBD2 (5 bases). Trimming pared 5 bases from V and 4 bases from J, leaving 9 bases between. This CDR3 has 12 amino acids. The germline V gene has CDR1 SQVTM and CDR2 ANQGSEA. CDR3 sequence reads: CSVTEGYNEQFF. In nucleotides, the CDR3 is TGCAGCGTTACTGAGGGTTACAATGAGCAGTTCTTC.

The genes are TRBV7-8 and TRBJ1-2; 10 bases map to TRBD1. The CDR3 has 14 amino acids. Trimming at V came to 5 bases and at J to 8 bases, leaving 8 bases not matched to a gene. Germline V gives CDR1 SGHVS, CDR2 FQNEAQ. CDR3 sequence (DNA): TGTGCCAGCAGCCTATCCGGGACAGGGGAGGGCTACACCTTC. This sequence encodes CASSLSGTGEGYTF.

This clonotype was observed many times. The chain carries TRBV4-3 and TRBJ2-7, with no clear D. Germline CDR1 and CDR2: LGHNA and YSLEER. V lost 0 bases and J 2 bases, leaving 11 bases between the germline ends. This CDR3 has 15 amino acids. CDR3 sequence: CASSQENFPAYEQYF. Here the CDR3 DNA reads TGCGCCAGCAGCCAAGAGAACTTCCCGGCCTACGAGCAGTACTTC.

J is TRBJ2-2 and V is TRBV12-3 or TRBV12-4, with TRBD2 as a possible D gene (6 bases). The CDR3 extends over 16 amino acids. V was trimmed by 6 bases and J by 4 bases, leaving 18 bases between them. CDR3 protein: CASSPRLGGITGELFF. The CDR3, as DNA: TGTGCCAGCAGCCCCCGACTAGGAGGGATCACCGGGGAGCTGTTTTTT.

In its sample, this clonotype is medium-sized. This sequence joins TRBV5-1 and TRBJ2-3, with D possibly matching TRBD2 (6 bases). The CDR3 is 16 amino acids. V dropped 5 bases and J dropped 2 bases, with 18 bases sitting between them. In germline, CDR1 is SGHRS, CDR2 YFSETQ. CDR3 coding DNA: TGCGCCAGCAGTTGGTCATCGGGGGAGCTCACAGATACGCAGTATTTT. Encoded protein: CASSWSSGELTDTQYF. The whole variable domain, remainder taken from reference TRBV5-1 and TRBJ2-3, is KAGVTQTPRYLIKTRGQQVTLSCSPISGHRSVSWYQQTPGQGLQFLFEYFSETQRNKGNFPGRFSGRQFSNSRSEMNVSTLELGDSALYLCASSWSSGELTDTQYFGPGTRLTVL.